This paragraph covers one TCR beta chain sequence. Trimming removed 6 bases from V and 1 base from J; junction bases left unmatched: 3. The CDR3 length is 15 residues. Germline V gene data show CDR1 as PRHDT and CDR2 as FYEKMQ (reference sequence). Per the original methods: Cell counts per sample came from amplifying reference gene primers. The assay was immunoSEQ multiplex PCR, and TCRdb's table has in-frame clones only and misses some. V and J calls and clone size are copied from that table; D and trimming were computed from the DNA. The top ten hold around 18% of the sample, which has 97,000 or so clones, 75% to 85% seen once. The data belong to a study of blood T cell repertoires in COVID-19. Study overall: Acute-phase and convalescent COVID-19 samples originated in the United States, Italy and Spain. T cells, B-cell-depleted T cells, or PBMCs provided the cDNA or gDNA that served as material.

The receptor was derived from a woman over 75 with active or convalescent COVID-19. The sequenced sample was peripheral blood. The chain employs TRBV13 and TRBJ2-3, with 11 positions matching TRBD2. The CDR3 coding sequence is TGTGCCAGCAGGTGGGGACTAGCGGGCACAGATACGCAGTATTTT. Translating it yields CASRWGLAGTDTQYF.